Presented here are 32 T cell receptor beta chains from one specimen sequenced in a study of glioma-infiltrating T cells after dendritic cell vaccination. Assay: immunoSEQ multiplex PCR; the TCRdb copy retains only in-frame clones and omits some. The sample yields 20,000 or so clones, approximately 85% seen once. Sequences were derived from blood, sampled before dendritic cell vaccination. The receptor source for this set is a human donor with glioblastoma.

This clone was seen more than once but under ten times. The chain recombines TRBV7-9 with TRBJ1-2; 9 bases match TRBD1. The V gene end was trimmed by 4 bases and the J gene end by 4 bases; junction bases not matched to a gene: 7. The germline V gene encodes CDR1 SEHNR and CDR2 FQNEAQ (reference sequence). This CDR3 region has 15 residues. CDR3 coding DNA: TGTGCCAGCAGCTCCGGGACAGGGATATTCTATGGCTACACCTTC. It yields the protein CASSSGTGIFYGYTF.

This chain links TRBV29-1 with TRBJ1-1; 10 nucleotides agree with TRBD1. The J segment lost 5 bases and the V segment lost 6 bases, leaving 6 bases of the junction unmatched. In germline, CDR1 is SQVTM, CDR2 ANQGSEA. The CDR3 runs to 13 residues. CDR3 DNA: TGCAGCGTGACGTGGACAGGGGGAACTGAAGCTTTCTTT. It is translated as CSVTWTGGTEAFF. The variable domain in full, completed from reference TRBV29-1 and TRBJ1-1, reads SAVISQKPSRDICQRGTSLTIQCQVDSQVTMMFWYRQQPGQSLTLIATANQGSEATYESGFVIDKFPISRPNLTFSTLTVSNMSPEDSSIYLCSVTWTGGTEAFFGQGTRLTVV.

The rearrangement uses TRBV10-3 and TRBJ2-2; TRBD1 might be the D (5 bases). This CDR3 is built from 16 residues. Germline CDR1 is ENHRY and CDR2 is SYGVKD. V was pared by 0 bases and J by 5 bases, with 13 bases between. The chain's CDR3 is CAISESQGKKTGELFF. In DNA, the CDR3 is TGTGCCATCAGTGAGTCGCAGGGAAAGAAGACCGGGGAGCTGTTTTTT.

This clone has just one count. This rearrangement joins TRBV7-2 to TRBJ2-7; tentative D call: TRBD2 (5 bases). V lost 4 bases and J lost 5, with 15 bases in between. The CDR3 sequence is 14 residues long. Germline V lookup: CDR1 SGHTA, CDR2 FQGNSA. This chain's CDR3 is CASSSPWAGNEQYF. The CDR3 coding sequence is TGTGCCAGCAGCTCCCCCTGGGCGGGCAACGAGCAGTACTTC.

The V and J genes are TRBV7-2 and TRBJ2-7; 9 bases align to TRBD1. V dropped 4 bases and J dropped 3; count of bases not matched to a gene: 4. The CDR3 has 14 amino acids. The germline CDR1 and CDR2 sequences are SGHTA and FQGNSA. The CDR3 DNA reads TGTGCCAGCAGCTCGGGACAGGGATTCTACGAGCAGTACTTC. It encodes CASSSGQGFYEQYF.

This clone is medium-sized by share. This chain links TRBV13 with TRBJ2-7; 7 bases align to TRBD2. Germline assignment: CDR1 PRHDT and CDR2 FYEKMQ (reference sequence). This CDR3 comprises 12 residues. V lost 6 bases to trimming and J lost 7 bases; unmatched junction nucleotides: 6. CDR3 DNA: TGTGCCAGCAGGGGGGGGAGCGGAGAGCAGTACTTC. Translated: CASRGGSGEQYF.

J is TRBJ2-1 and V is TRBV7-2; tentative D call: TRBD2 (6 bases). Germline V gene sequence: CDR1 SGHTA, CDR2 FQGNSA. The CDR3 is 15 residues long. V lost 5 bases and J 0 bases, leaving 11 bases between the germline ends. In nucleotides, the CDR3 is TGTGCCAGCAGCCGAGGGAGGCCCTCCTACAATGAGCAGTTCTTC. Amino acid sequence: CASSRGRPSYNEQFF.

This clone was picked up one time. The chain combines TRBV15 with TRBJ1-2; perhaps TRBD1 as D (6 bases). The CDR3 runs 13 residues. Germline values: CDR1 LNHNV, CDR2 YYDKDF (reference sequence). Trimming stripped 4 bases from V and 4 bases from J, with 10 bases between. The CDR3 region has the DNA TGTGCCACCAGCAAGGGACATAGCTATGGCTACACCTTC. Translation gives CATSKGHSYGYTF.

In its sample, this clone was seen once. The chain links TRBV28 to TRBJ2-7, with D unresolved. The CDR3 is made up of 13 amino acids. CDR1 and CDR2 (germline): MDHEN, SYDVKM. Trimming left V 3 bases short and J 4 bases short, with 10 bases between. CDR3 sequence: CASSFSGIYEQYF. CDR3 bases: TGTGCCAGCAGTTTCTCGGGTATTTACGAGCAGTACTTC. The full variable domain, in which reference TRBV28 and TRBJ2-7 provide the parts outside the CDR3, is DVKVTQSSRYLVKRTGEKVFLECVQDMDHENMFWYRQDPGLGLRLIYFSYDVKMKEKGDIPEGYSVSREKKERFSLILESASTNQTSMYLCASSFSGIYEQYFGPGTRLTVT.

V is TRBV7-8 and J is TRBJ2-7; D is uncertain. The CDR3 spans 14 residues. In germline, CDR1 is SGHVS, CDR2 FQNEAQ. The V and J ends lost 3 bases and 4 bases respectively, with 13 bases between them. The DNA for the CDR3 is TGTGCCAGCAGCTTGGTCGCTTTGGCTTACGAGCAGTACTTC. It encodes CASSLVALAYEQYF.

The V and J genes are TRBV7-5 and TRBJ2-1; TRBD1 reflects the table's D call only, with no check against the DNA. TRBV7-5 is assigned pseudogene status. This CDR3 has 17 residues. This chain's CDR3 is CVRSLESWDRELGEQFF. Here the CDR3 DNA reads TGTGTCAGAAGCTTAGAGTCGTGGGACAGGGAATTAGGTGAGCAGTTCTTC.

The J gene is TRBJ2-2, the V gene TRBV7-9, with TRBD1 as a possible D gene (5 bases). This CDR3 has 16 amino acids. The germline V gene encodes CDR1 SEHNR and CDR2 FQNEAQ (reference sequence). Trimming shortened V by 2 bases and J by 0 bases, and 10 bases separated the two germline ends. The CDR3 loop is CASSLPQGTNTGELFF. The CDR3 DNA sequence: TGTGCCAGCAGCTTACCTCAGGGCACGAACACCGGGGAGCTGTTTTTT.

This chain joins TRBV7-2 and TRBJ2-1, with TRBD1 identical over 8 bases. The CDR3 runs to 16 residues. V shed 0 bases and J 7 bases; nucleotides not matched to a gene: 8. Per the germline V gene, CDR1 is SGHTA and CDR2 is FQGNSA. The CDR3 DNA sequence: TGTGCCAGCAGCTTAGCTACAGGGGGGCGCTGGAATGAGCAGTTCTTC. Protein product: CASSLATGGRWNEQFF. Variable domain in full (rest from reference TRBV7-2 and TRBJ2-1): GAGVSQSPSNKVTEKGKDVELRCDPISGHTALYWYRQSLGQGLEFLIYFQGNSAPDKSGLPSDRFSAERTGGSVSTLTIQRTQQEDSAVYLCASSLATGGRWNEQFFGPGTRLTVL.

V usage is TRBV30 and J usage is TRBJ2-3; maybe TRBD2 (7 bases). The CDR3 length is 14 residues. V shed 5 bases and J shed 2 bases, with 14 bases lying between them. Germline CDR1 reads GTSNPN; CDR2 reads SVGIG (reference sequence). CDR3 sequence: CAWGRGGDTDTQYF. The DNA for the CDR3 is TGTGCCTGGGGGAGGGGGGGTGACACAGATACGCAGTATTTT.

This clone was picked up one time. The chain uses TRBV30 and TRBJ2-5; 8 bases agree with TRBD1. With 4 bases clipped from V and 3 bases from J, the junction kept 1 base outside the gene matches. CDR1 and CDR2 (germline): GTSNPN, SVGIG (reference sequence). The length of the CDR3 is 12 residues. CDR3 sequence: CAWTDREETQYF. DNA for the CDR3: TGTGCCTGGACGGACAGGGAAGAGACCCAGTACTTC.

The chain couples TRBV5-1 to TRBJ2-5; maybe TRBD1 (6 bases). Looked up from germline, CDR1 is SGHRS and CDR2 is YFSETQ. The CDR3 is 14 amino acids. V lost 4 bases and J lost 7, with 17 bases in between. CDR3 sequence (DNA): TGCGCCAGCAGCGGCAGTCAGGGGCCGGGGACCCAGTACTTC. This codes for CASSGSQGPGTQYF.

The chain uses TRBV27 and TRBJ2-5; TRBD1 aligns across 7 bases. The tail of the sequence fits TRBJ2-7 better, so the J call may be wrong. Germline CDR1 and CDR2: MNHEY and SMNVEV (reference sequence). The CDR3 is 13 residues long. The CDR3 region is CASSYGTAYEQYF. As DNA, the CDR3 is TGTGCCAGCAGTTATGGGACAGCTTACGAGCAGTACTTC.

The chain joins TRBV12-5 to TRBJ2-1; 12 positions match TRBD2. CDR3 size: 19 residues. Germline trimming cut 2 bases from V and 6 bases from J; bases unmatched to any gene: 14. Per germline, CDR1 LGHNT and CDR2 FRNRAP. Here the CDR3 DNA reads TGTGCTAGTGGTTTGACTGGACTAGCGGGATTCCCCTTGATCAATGAGCAGTTCTTC. Residues: CASGLTGLAGFPLINEQFF.

The rearrangement uses TRBV15 and TRBJ2-7, with TRBD2 matching over 11 bases. After removal of 5 bases from V and 0 bases from J, the junction contained 6 bases not matched to a gene. Germline V lookup: CDR1 LNHNV, CDR2 YYDKDF (reference sequence). This CDR3 is built from 16 residues. The CDR3 loop reads CATSARTSGPSYEQYF. CDR3 sequence (DNA): TGTGCCACCAGCGCCCGGACTAGCGGGCCCTCCTACGAGCAGTACTTC.

V and J are TRBV19 and TRBJ2-7, with D unresolved. There are 11 residues in the CDR3. Germline V gene lookup returns CDR1 LNHDA and CDR2 SQIVND (reference sequence). Trimming took 4 bases from V and 5 from J, leaving 6 bases between them. The CDR3 protein is CASSTLNEQYF. The CDR3, as DNA: TGTGCCAGTAGTACCCTTAACGAGCAGTACTTC.

This chain connects TRBV19 to TRBJ2-1; 7 nucleotides agree with TRBD2. CDR1 LNHDA and CDR2 SQIVND come from the germline V gene (reference sequence). The CDR3 extends over 16 amino acids. The V and J ends lost 1 base and 12 bases, in that order; junction bases with no gene match: 15. The chain's CDR3 is CASSIVGGTAQYGQFF. CDR3 in DNA: TGTGCCAGTAGTATAGTCGGGGGGACGGCTCAGTATGGGCAGTTCTTC.

The chain combines TRBV7-9 with TRBJ2-2, with TRBD1 matching over 10 bases. Germline lookup yields CDR1 SEHNR and CDR2 FQNEAQ (reference sequence). The length of the CDR3 is 17 residues. J lost 3 bases, V lost 5 bases, and 9 bases had no gene match. CDR3 loop: CASSHPVGTGDTGELFF. CDR3 nucleotide sequence: TGTGCCAGCAGCCATCCAGTCGGGACAGGGGACACCGGGGAGCTGTTTTTT.

V is TRBV7-9 and J is TRBJ1-2, with D possibly TRBD1 on 6 matching bases. The CDR3 consists of 10 residues. V lost 8 bases to trimming and J lost 12 bases, with 13 bases between them. Per germline, CDR1 SEHNR and CDR2 FQNEAQ (reference sequence). The CDR3 nucleotides are TGTGCCAGCTCAAAGGGGGTCGACACCTTC. It specifies CASSKGVDTF. Combining the CDR3 with reference TRBV7-9 and TRBJ1-2 gives the whole variable domain DTGVSQNPRHKITKRGQNVTFRCDPISEHNRLYWYRQTLGQGPEFLTYFQNEAQLEKSRLLSDRFSAERPKGSFSTLEIQRTEQGDSAMYLCASSKGVDTFGSGTRLTVV.

The chain has TRBV28 and TRBJ2-7; 7 bases align to TRBD1. Germline CDR1 MDHEN, CDR2 SYDVKM. Trimming removed 5 bases from V and 2 bases from J; junction bases left unmatched: 0. The CDR3 has 12 residues. This CDR3 reads CASSRGPYEQYF. The CDR3 coding sequence is TGTGCCAGCAGTAGGGGGCCCTACGAGCAGTACTTC.

This chain joins TRBV7-9 and TRBJ2-5, with D perhaps TRBD2 (5 bases). The J call may be mistaken, given a closer DNA end match to TRBJ2-7. This CDR3 is built from 13 residues. Germline V CDR1 and CDR2: SEHNR, FQNEAQ (reference sequence). CDR3 coding DNA: TGTGCCAGCAGCTCTACTAGGACCCACGAGCAGTACTTC. Residues: CASSSTRTHEQYF.

This clone is termed medium-sized (0.01 to 0.1%). The genes are TRBV5-4 and TRBJ2-7; TRBD1 might be the D (5 bases). V shed 4 bases and J shed 2 bases, with 13 bases lying between them. Germline V gene lookup returns CDR1 SGHNT and CDR2 YYREEE (reference sequence). There are 14 residues in the CDR3. CDR3 nucleotide sequence: TGTGCCAGCAGCGAAAGGACACTCCCCTACGAGCAGTACTTC. Protein: CASSERTLPYEQYF.

This rearrangement joins TRBV1 to TRBJ2-7; TRBD1, the table's D call, was not compared with the DNA. TRBV1 has pseudogene status. The CDR3 is 16 amino acids. The CDR3: CTSSHPISDRSSEQYF. CDR3 bases: TGCACCAGCAGCCACCCGATAAGTGACAGGTCGTCCGAGCAGTACTTC.

The chain joins TRBV10-3 to TRBJ2-7, with 10 bases matching TRBD2. V shed 4 bases, J shed 5 bases, and the junction held 2 bases outside the gene matches. Germline assignment: CDR1 ENHRY and CDR2 SYGVKD. CDR3 length: 13 residues. CDR3 sequence: CAISGLAGDEQYF. DNA for the CDR3: TGTGCCATCAGTGGGCTAGCGGGAGACGAGCAGTACTTC.

J is TRBJ1-1 and V is TRBV19; 10 bases fit TRBD1. Per germline, CDR1 LNHDA and CDR2 SQIVND (reference sequence). J lost 4 bases, V lost 9 bases, and 8 bases had no gene match. The CDR3 covers 14 residues. The CDR3 protein is CASKTGGWVTEAFF. As DNA, the CDR3 is TGTGCCAGCAAGACAGGGGGCTGGGTCACTGAAGCTTTCTTT.

V and J are TRBV2 and TRBJ2-7; tentatively, D is TRBD1 (5 bases). CDR1 is SNHLY and CDR2 is FYNNEI in the germline V gene. This CDR3 contains 14 residues. V gave up 6 bases and J gave up 4 bases, with 16 bases separating them. DNA of the CDR3: TGTGCCAGCAGATCTACAGGAAGGGTTTACGAGCAGTACTTC. Protein sequence: CASRSTGRVYEQYF. Drawing the rest from reference TRBV2 and TRBJ2-7, the complete variable domain is EPEVTQTPSHQVTQMGQEVILRCVPISNHLYFYWYRQILGQKVEFLVSFYNNEISEKSEIFDDQFSVERPDGSNFTLKIRSTKLEDSAMYFCASRSTGRVYEQYFGPGTRLTVT.

The rearrangement uses TRBV6-6 and TRBJ2-1; tentative D call: TRBD2 (5 bases). Germline V gene data show CDR1 as MNHNY and CDR2 as SVGAGI (reference sequence). V was cut by 8 bases and J by 10 bases, with 18 bases left in between. The CDR3 sequence is 13 residues long. The CDR3 DNA reads as TGTGCCAGCGAAATAGGGCCTAGCCGGGAGCAGTTCTTC. Protein product: CASEIGPSREQFF.

V is TRBV10-3 and J is TRBJ1-1; 7 nucleotides match TRBD1. Germline values: CDR1 ENHRY, CDR2 SYGVKD. The CDR3 has 14 residues. J was trimmed by 5 bases and V by 5 bases; bases with no gene match: 8. CDR3 sequence: CAISYDRDGTEAFF. CDR3 in DNA: TGTGCCATCAGTTACGACAGGGATGGGACTGAAGCTTTCTTT.